Sequencing of this T cell receptor beta chain was carried out in a study of shared clonotypes between healthy human individuals (dated by TCRdb to about 2020). For the study in its entirety: Three men and a couple of women, aged 18 to 49 years, made up the cohort. The study deeply sequenced blood TCR repertoires of five healthy adults to estimate repertoire size and the extent of clonotype sharing between individuals. Libraries were prepared and TCR repertoires were sequenced by different laboratories using diverse techniques, in order to increase sequencing depth and limit assay-specific biases. Per donor, three plates each were used for CD4 naive and CD4 memory, two for CD8 naive, and one for CD8 memory. Each donor's leukapheresis produced roughly between roughly 0.85 and 10 billion PBMCs. Study-level results and caveats: The small number of donors limited the genetic and exposure-history diversity represented. Compared with non-shared clonotypes, the clonotypes found in all four sorted-subset donors had higher generation probabilities. Sharing across a few donors was observed for about 5% of naive CD4, over 3% of naive CD8, over 2% of memory CD4, and about 0.4% of memory CD8 clonotypes. Estimated clonotype richness was generally larger for naive than for memory subsets. Only blood was sampled, and tissue TCR repertoires likely differ from those in blood. Even with the large sequencing depth, rarefaction of the sorted-subset datasets indicated that sequencing was incomplete. Pairwise subsampling indicated that sequencing depth was expected to affect the degree of clonotype sharing among donors.

About this clone itself: The clone's antigen remains unknown. The sample holds no much larger clone one base away, and base qualities are not on file.

CDR1 and CDR2 were assigned from the germline V gene as MNHEY and SVGAGI. Cut back by 5 bases and 4 bases, the V and J ends lie 9 bases apart. Taken from cysteine to phenylalanine, the CDR3 has 12 residues. The only DNA kept is the CDR3, 36 bases in frame from the first base. The donors were healthy, HIV-negative adults with no recently reported acute infections or vaccinations. Only Caucasian adults living in Nashville, Tennessee, USA were represented among the donors. CD4+ T cells were enriched through magnetic negative selection, after which naive cells were positively selected on CD45RA and the remaining negative fraction served as the memory subset. Blood was obtained by leukapheresis, after which PBMCs were separated by Ficoll-Histopaque density gradient centrifugation and cryopreserved in liquid nitrogen vapor phase. Purity and quantity of every magnetically sorted T cell population were checked by analytical flow cytometry. Each sorted fraction had its genomic DNA isolated and then quantified by UV absorbance on a Nanodrop 2000c.

Using the deep immunoSEQ assay, TCR CDR3 regions were amplified from genomic DNA by multiplex PCR. Genomic DNA extracted from each cell subset was distributed evenly over all wells of several immunoSEQ 96-well plates, and each plate served as one replicate. Each replicate PCR for sorted subsets received about 0.2 ug genomic DNA, equal to roughly 29,000 T cell genomes. Purified libraries were quantified with a Qubit 3.0 fluorometer, sized on a Bioanalyzer 2100, and re-quantified with the KAPA Library Quantification kit. Every immunoSEQ 96-well plate was sequenced on a separate single-read 150-cycle Illumina NextSeq 550 flow cell. In the paper's pipeline: Because the immunoSEQ output held only junctional sequences and lacked quality scores, the filtering could not match the filtering applied to full-length reads. To assign V/J genes and CDR3, sequences were annotated using PyIR, a Python wrapper for IgBLAST v1.9, with IMGT germline references. Reads were removed for weak V/J assignments (E-value above 1e-6), missing CDR3, stop codons, out-of-frame junctions, or ambiguous translated residues. V3J clonotypes were defined as sequences sharing the same inferred V gene, J gene, and CDR3 amino acid sequence. To compute the percentage overlap between repertoires, the number of shared unique clonotypes was divided by the size of the smaller repertoire. RTK rarefaction, the Chao1 estimator, and Recon v2.1 estimates of unobserved clonotypes were used to assess repertoire richness. Generation probabilities for all TCRbeta clonotypes obtained by the gDNA method from a handful of donors were computed using OLGA. TCRdb re-hosts the immuneACCESS table, in-frame sequences only. Its copies lack some clones; in the studies checked, an unresolved V gene accounts for under half of them, and the cause for the rest is not known. The V and J calls and the clone size are those of that table, but D and trimming were determined from the DNA. The sample table records some 2 million clones; 85% to 95% of these occur just once. 0.1% to 0.15% of the sample is taken by the ten largest.

The receptor comes from a man aged 18 to 29 in good health. What was sequenced was naive CD4+ T cells sorted from blood. The cell subset or site label here, explained by the study, means: CD45RA+ positively selected. The rearrangement combines TRBV6-5 with TRBJ2-7; no confident D gene assignment can be made. The CDR3 here reads CASSNSRYEQYF. The nucleotide sequence is TGTGCCAGCAGTAACAGTAGGTACGAGCAGTACTTC.